What follows are 28 T cell receptor beta chains derived from one specimen sequenced in a study of radiation and T cells in renal cell carcinoma. Clones were read by immunoSEQ multiplex PCR, and TCRdb kept only the in-frame ones, dropping some. The sample has about 61,000 clones; 60% to 85% are singletons. Specified time point: baseline pretreatment blood. The sample's treatment: 15 Gy SBRT to primary tumor, nephrectomy 4 weeks later. Sequences were derived from blood, sampled from a patient whose treatment included radiotherapy and nephrectomy. The receptor set was obtained from a man aged 60 to 75 with renal cell carcinoma.

This clone was observed once. This chain's CDR3 is CASSLGRRVGYGYTF. CDR3 bases: TGTGCCAGCAGCTTAGGAAGACGGGTTGGGTATGGCTACACCTTC. The V call is TRBV7-8, the J call TRBJ1-2; D uncertain. The CDR3 sequence is 15 residues long. The germline V gene has CDR1 SGHVS and CDR2 FQNEAQ. Trimming took 1 base from V and 5 from J, leaving 14 bases between them.

This clone was observed once. The chain has TRBV18 and TRBJ1-5; D gene unclear. V was clipped by 2 bases and J by 3 bases, with 2 bases between them. The CDR3 spans 12 residues. Germline-derived CDR1 and CDR2 are KGHSH and LQKENI. The DNA of the CDR3 is TGTGCCAGCTCACCAAACAATCAGCCCCAGCATTTT. As protein: CASSPNNQPQHF.

There are a few counts of this clone. The chain links TRBV5-4 to TRBJ1-4; D gene uncertain. V shed 0 bases and J shed 6 bases, with 6 bases lying between them. Germline V lookup: CDR1 SGHNT, CDR2 YYREEE (reference sequence). The CDR3 length is 13 residues. CDR3 sequence: CASSLASDEKLFF. CDR3 nucleotides: TGTGCCAGCAGCTTGGCATCCGATGAAAAACTGTTTTTT.

The J gene is TRBJ2-7, the V gene TRBV7-9; the D is unclear. Germline V gives CDR1 SEHNR, CDR2 FQNEAQ (reference sequence). This CDR3 has 13 amino acids. V was cut by 1 base and J by 5 bases, with 9 bases left in between. CDR3 sequence (DNA): TGTGCCAGCAGCTTAGACAGACCAGACGAGCAGTACTTC. Translated: CASSLDRPDEQYF.

This clone turned up a few times. J is TRBJ2-2 and V is TRBV9; possible D gene TRBD1, 5 bases. Germline assignment: CDR1 SGDLS and CDR2 YYNGEE. V was clipped by 0 bases and J by 6 bases, with 9 bases between them. The CDR3 contains 14 residues. DNA for the CDR3: TGTGCCAGCAGCGTAGGACAGAATTCCGGGGAGCTGTTTTTT. It specifies CASSVGQNSGELFF.

The chain employs TRBV5-1 and TRBJ2-1, with TRBD2 identical over 7 bases. V lost 4 bases to trimming and J lost 5 bases; unmatched junction nucleotides: 6. The CDR3 length is 14 residues. CDR1 is SGHRS, CDR2 YFSETQ, per germline. The CDR3 loop reads CASSRDYQNNEQFF. In DNA, the CDR3 is TGCGCCAGCAGCCGGGACTACCAAAACAATGAGCAGTTCTTC.

This clone appeared once. The rearrangement uses TRBV10-3 and TRBJ2-7, with a possible D match to TRBD2 (5 bases). CDR1 is ENHRY, CDR2 SYGVKD, per germline. The CDR3 runs 13 residues. Deletions cut 0 bases from V and 11 bases from J, with 14 bases between. CDR3 region: CAISESGSAREYV. CDR3 DNA sequence: TGTGCCATCAGTGAGTCGGGGAGCGCGAGGGAGTACGTC.

The chain uses TRBV27 and TRBJ2-2, with D perhaps TRBD2 (6 bases). V lost 0 bases, J lost 5 bases, and 13 bases lay in between. Germline assignment: CDR1 MNHEY and CDR2 SMNVEV (reference sequence). This CDR3 spans 16 amino acids. The chain's CDR3 is CASSLSWGAGTGELFF. The CDR3 nucleotides read TGTGCCAGCAGTTTATCGTGGGGCGCGGGAACCGGGGAGCTGTTTTTT.

This rearrangement joins TRBV7-8 to TRBJ2-3; TRBD2 matches 12 bases. Per the germline V gene, CDR1 is SGHVS and CDR2 is FQNEAQ. J was trimmed by 2 bases and V by 5 bases; bases with no gene match: 17. This CDR3 is built from 20 residues. CDR3 sequence reads: CASSQSLAASGGGLTDTQYF. In DNA form, the CDR3 reads TGTGCCAGCAGCCAGAGCTTAGCGGCTAGCGGGGGGGGCCTCACAGATACGCAGTATTTT.

V usage is TRBV4-1 and J usage is TRBJ1-4; 7 bases agree with TRBD1. Germline values: CDR1 MGHRA, CDR2 YSYEKL. This CDR3 has 14 amino acids. V shed 3 bases, J shed 7 bases, and the junction held 5 bases outside the gene matches. CDR3 bases: TGCGCCAGCAGCCACACAGGGGAAGGTGAAAAACTGTTTTTT. This gives the protein CASSHTGEGEKLFF.

The chain carries TRBV5-1 and TRBJ2-3; TRBD2 matches 10 bases. The CDR3 contains 15 residues. V dropped 5 bases and J dropped 2; count of bases not matched to a gene: 5. CDR1 and CDR2 from the germline V gene are SGHRS and YFSETQ. Written as DNA, the CDR3 is TGCGCCAGCAGTGGACTAGCGGACCTCACAGATACGCAGTATTTT. Translating gives CASSGLADLTDTQYF.

This chain links TRBV19 with TRBJ2-4; TRBD1 agrees at 7 bases. The CDR3 extends over 17 amino acids. Germline CDR1 reads LNHDA; CDR2 reads SQIVND (reference sequence). With V trimmed by 4 bases and J by 0 bases, 9 bases remained unmatched. The CDR3 region has the DNA TGTGCCAGTAGTACCGGACGGGGACAGAAAGCCAAAAACATTCAGTACTTC. This encodes CASSTGRGQKAKNIQYF.

The chain recombines TRBV11-2 with TRBJ2-2; D not certain. The length of the CDR3 is 14 residues. Trimming removed 1 base at V and 6 bases at J, with 9 bases between. In germline, CDR1 is SGHAT, CDR2 FQNNGV. CDR3 sequence (DNA): TGTGCCAGCAGCTTAGGTGTGAGTGCCGGGGAGCTGTTTTTT. This sequence encodes CASSLGVSAGELFF.

This chain joins TRBV4-1 and TRBJ2-5, with a weak D call TRBD2 (5 bases). V shed 3 bases and J shed 2 bases, with 13 bases lying between them. Germline V gives CDR1 MGHRA, CDR2 YSYEKL. The CDR3 totals 15 residues. The CDR3 protein is CASSQYSGNQETQYF. CDR3 DNA sequence: TGCGCCAGCAGCCAGTACAGCGGAAATCAAGAGACCCAGTACTTC.

This chain connects TRBV2 to TRBJ1-2, with no clear D. Germline V CDR1 and CDR2: SNHLY, FYNNEI. CDR3 length: 14 amino acids. V was cut by 8 bases and J by 1 base, with 14 bases left in between. CDR3 loop: CASGWRRLNYGYTF. The CDR3 bases are TGTGCCAGCGGTTGGAGGCGGCTTAACTATGGCTACACCTTC.

The chain carries TRBV4-1 and TRBJ2-3; TRBD1 might be the D (6 bases). The germline V gene has CDR1 MGHRA and CDR2 YSYEKL. Trimming removed 4 bases from V and 0 bases from J, with 17 bases in between. This CDR3 comprises 17 residues. The CDR3: CASSPGVPRGSTDTQYF. Here the CDR3 DNA reads TGCGCCAGCAGCCCAGGGGTCCCCAGGGGAAGCACAGATACGCAGTATTTT.

CDR3: CAWSRYAQLLAKNIQYF. CDR3 sequence (DNA): TGTGCCTGGAGTCGCTACGCCCAGTTGTTAGCCAAAAACATTCAGTACTTC. The chain is built from TRBV30 and TRBJ2-4; the D is unclear. The ends were cut back, 2 bases at V and 0 bases at J, with 17 bases in the middle. This CDR3 comprises 17 residues. Looked up from germline, CDR1 is GTSNPN and CDR2 is SVGIG (reference sequence).

J is TRBJ1-5 and V is TRBV7-2; D remains unclear. From germline, CDR1 is SGHTA and CDR2 FQGNSA. With 5 bases removed from V and 7 bases from J, the gap between germline ends came to 9 bases. CDR3 length: 12 amino acids. CDR3 in amino acids: CASSLGQQPQHF. The CDR3 DNA follows: TGTGCCAGCAGCCTCGGTCAACAGCCCCAGCATTTT.

The rearrangement uses TRBV25-1 and TRBJ2-3, with 7 bases fitting TRBD1. The V gene's germline CDR1 is MGHDK and CDR2 SYGVNS. J lost 2 bases, V lost 2 bases, and 7 bases had no gene match. This CDR3 spans 16 amino acids. The CDR3 spells CASSEVTGIVTDTQYF. DNA for the CDR3: TGTGCCAGCAGTGAAGTGACAGGGATAGTCACAGATACGCAGTATTTT.

This clone was picked up one time. Being one base from a much bigger clone, this may be a read error. The chain joins TRBV27 to TRBJ2-3; unclear D gene. The germline CDR1 and CDR2 sequences are MNHEY and SMNVEV (reference sequence). V lost 7 bases and J lost 2, with 4 bases in between. This CDR3 spans 11 amino acids. CDR3 coding DNA: TGTGCCAGCACCAACACAGATACGCAGTATTTT. This encodes CASTNTDTQYF.

This chain uses TRBV5-1 with TRBJ2-1; 8 bases match TRBD2. The germline CDR1 and CDR2 sequences are SGHRS and YFSETQ. V trimming: 0 bases; J trimming: 4 bases; junction bases outside the gene matches: 6. The CDR3 has 16 residues. CDR3 in amino acids: CASSLEASGLYNEQFF. CDR3 nucleotides: TGCGCCAGCAGCTTGGAAGCTAGCGGGCTATACAATGAGCAGTTCTTC. Complete variable domain (other parts from reference TRBV5-1 and TRBJ2-1): KAGVTQTPRYLIKTRGQQVTLSCSPISGHRSVSWYQQTPGQGLQFLFEYFSETQRNKGNFPGRFSGRQFSNSRSEMNVSTLELGDSALYLCASSLEASGLYNEQFFGPGTRLTVL.

The chain has TRBV30 and TRBJ2-7; D call uncertain. The V gene's germline CDR1 is GTSNPN and CDR2 SVGIG (reference sequence). With 0 bases removed from V and 5 bases from J, the gap between germline ends came to 8 bases. The CDR3 is made up of 12 amino acids. The DNA for the CDR3 is TGTGCCTGGAGTGTACGATGGGACGAGCAGTACTTC. Translating it yields CAWSVRWDEQYF.

V usage is TRBV6-5 and J usage is TRBJ1-2; TRBD1 is a possible D gene (5 bases). The CDR3 is 15 amino acids. V shed 2 bases and J shed 8 bases, with 18 bases lying between them. Germline CDR1 reads MNHEY; CDR2 reads SVGAGI. CDR3 bases: TGTGCCAGCAGTTACGAAAACACAGGTTCAGGGGGCTACACCTTC. Its protein product is CASSYENTGSGGYTF.

This sequence joins TRBV9 and TRBJ2-1, with 15 positions matching TRBD2. In germline, CDR1 is SGDLS, CDR2 YYNGEE. This CDR3 spans 17 amino acids. J lost 0 bases, V lost 7 bases, and 5 bases had no gene match. The CDR3 protein is CASGLAGGGDSYNEQFF. The CDR3 region has the DNA TGTGCCAGCGGACTAGCGGGAGGGGGGGACTCCTACAATGAGCAGTTCTTC.

The V gene is TRBV5-3, the J gene TRBJ1-2; D is uncertain. TRBV5-3 is an open reading frame, and its role is uncertain. Between the trimmed V and J ends, which lost 4 bases and 8 bases, there was a span of 9 bases. This CDR3 region has 11 residues. CDR3 protein: CARSPYKGYTF. CDR3 nucleotides: TGTGCCAGAAGCCCATATAAAGGCTACACCTTC.

This clone was seen repeatedly, ten times or more. The rearrangement links TRBV7-3 to TRBJ2-2; the match to TRBD2 covers 10 bases. Germline assignment: CDR1 SGHTA and CDR2 FQGTGA. Trimming removed 4 bases from V and 5 bases from J; junction bases left unmatched: 4. The CDR3 sequence is 15 residues long. The CDR3: CASSSSGSVTGELFF. DNA of the CDR3: TGTGCCAGCAGCTCTAGCGGGAGTGTGACCGGGGAGCTGTTTTTT.

This chain links TRBV29-1 with TRBJ1-1; D unresolved. CDR3 length equals 11 residues. With 1 base removed from V and 4 bases from J, the gap between germline ends came to 4 bases. CDR1 is SQVTM and CDR2 is ANQGSEA in the germline V gene. The CDR3 loop reads CSVEAGTEAFF. The CDR3 DNA reads as TGCAGCGTTGAAGCGGGCACTGAAGCTTTCTTT.

V and J are TRBV6-1 and TRBJ2-1, with TRBD2 matching 15 bases. Trimming removed 3 bases from V and 7 bases from J; junction bases left unmatched: 10. CDR3 length: 18 amino acids. CDR1 is MNHNS, CDR2 SASEGT, per germline. CDR3 sequence: CASSELWTSGRGVNEQFF. The CDR3 DNA follows: TGTGCCAGCAGTGAGCTATGGACTAGCGGGAGGGGAGTTAATGAGCAGTTCTTC.